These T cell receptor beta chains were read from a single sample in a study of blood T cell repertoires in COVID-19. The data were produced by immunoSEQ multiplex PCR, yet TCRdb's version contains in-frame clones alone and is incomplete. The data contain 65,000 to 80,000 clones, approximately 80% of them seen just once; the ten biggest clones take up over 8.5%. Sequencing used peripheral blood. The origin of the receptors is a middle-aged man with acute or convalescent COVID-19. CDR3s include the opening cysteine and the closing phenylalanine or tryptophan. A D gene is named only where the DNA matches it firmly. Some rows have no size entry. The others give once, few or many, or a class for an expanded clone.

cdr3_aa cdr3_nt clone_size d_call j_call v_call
CASSEQGGRTEAFF TGTGCCAGCAGCGAACAGGGGGGAAGGACTGAAGCTTTCTTT NA TRBD1 TRBJ1-1 TRBV7-3
CASTDQRTGGKDTQYF TGTGCCAGCACCGACCAGAGGACAGGGGGCAAAGATACGCAGTATTTT NA TRBD1 TRBJ2-3 TRBV2
CAVSDGVQETQYF TGTGCCGTCTCTGACGGGGTCCAAGAGACCCAGTACTTC NA NA TRBJ2-5 TRBV10-3
CASSYSGGAGETQYF TGTGCCAGCAGCTATAGCGGGGGGGCCGGAGAGACCCAGTACTTC NA TRBD2 TRBJ2-5 TRBV7-2
CASSLPGWLACGEQFF TGTGCCAGCAGCTTGCCAGGGTGGCTGGCGTGCGGTGAGCAGTTCTTC NA NA TRBJ2-1 TRBV7-7
CASSLSRQGPPAGGYTF TGTGCCAGCAGCTTGTCGAGACAGGGGCCTCCTGCCGGGGGCTACACCTTC NA TRBD1 TRBJ1-2 TRBV5-5
CASSFSGQGQTYNEQFF TGTGCCAGCAGCTTTTCTGGACAGGGCCAAACCTACAATGAGCAGTTCTTC NA TRBD1 TRBJ2-1 TRBV7-9
CASLTQGTDTQYF TGTGCCAGCCTTACACAGGGCACAGATACGCAGTATTTT NA NA TRBJ2-3 TRBV28
CASSLVSYTEAFF TGTGCCAGCAGCTTGGTATCTTACACTGAAGCTTTCTTT NA NA TRBJ1-1 TRBV5-5
CASRPNDRDEQYF TGTGCCAGCAGACCGAACGACAGGGACGAGCAGTACTTC few TRBD1 TRBJ2-7 TRBV2
CSVGIAGGGTGELFF TGCAGCGTTGGAATAGCGGGGGGAGGCACCGGGGAGCTGTTTTTT NA TRBD2 TRBJ2-2 TRBV29-1
CASSGRDRGGEQFF TGTGCCAGCAGCGGCCGGGACAGGGGTGGTGAGCAGTTCTTC NA TRBD1 TRBJ2-1 TRBV7-9
CATSGDSADTQYF TGTGCCACCAGTGGGGACAGCGCAGATACGCAGTATTTT NA TRBD1 TRBJ2-3 TRBV24-1
CASSQTAAGGSGNTIYF TGTGCCAGCAGCCAAACCGCAGCCGGAGGATCTGGAAACACCATATATTTT NA NA TRBJ1-3 TRBV7-6
CASSVGGRTEAFF TGTGCCAGCAGCGTAGGAGGGCGCACTGAAGCTTTCTTT NA NA TRBJ1-1 TRBV9
CASKRDRGQGRDTQYF TGTGCCAGCAAAAGGGATAGGGGACAGGGCAGAGATACGCAGTATTTT once TRBD1 TRBJ2-3 TRBV28
CAWSRLLSGTGGGGNTIYF TGTGCCTGGAGTCGCCTACTCTCCGGGACAGGGGGCGGTGGAAACACCATATATTTT NA TRBD1 TRBJ1-3 TRBV30
CASSEYGQGGDTQYF TGTGCCAGCAGTGAATACGGACAGGGAGGAGATACGCAGTATTTT NA TRBD1 TRBJ2-3 TRBV6-1
CASSTGTSGRNEQFF TGTGCCAGCAGTACCGGGACTAGCGGGCGCAATGAGCAGTTCTTC NA TRBD2 TRBJ2-1 TRBV5-4
CSASIQSMNTEAFF TGCAGTGCTAGTATACAATCCATGAACACTGAAGCTTTCTTT NA NA TRBJ1-1 TRBV20-1
CASSPMTGMNTEAFF TGTGCCAGCAGTCCCATGACAGGGATGAACACTGAAGCTTTCTTT NA TRBD1 TRBJ1-1 TRBV28
CASGLAAYYEQYF TGCGCCAGCGGACTAGCCGCATACTACGAGCAGTACTTC NA TRBD2 TRBJ2-7 TRBV10-2
CASSPGTSGRGNEQFF TGTGCCAGCAGTCCGGGGACTAGCGGGAGGGGCAATGAGCAGTTCTTC NA TRBD2 TRBJ2-1 TRBV27
CASITEGNNEQFF TGCGCCAGCATCACAGAAGGCAACAATGAGCAGTTCTTC few NA TRBJ2-1 TRBV23-1
CASSFQGRTEAFF TGTGCCAGCAGCTTTCAGGGTAGAACTGAAGCTTTCTTT few NA TRBJ1-1 TRBV7-2
CASSQDLSRGNTGELFF TGTGCCAGCAGCCAAGATCTTTCCAGGGGAAACACCGGGGAGCTGTTTTTT NA NA TRBJ2-2 TRBV4-2
CATRAGGRQFF TGTGCCACCCGTGCAGGGGGTCGGCAGTTCTTC NA TRBD1 TRBJ2-1 TRBV19
CASSTSAGNTEAFF TGTGCCAGCAGCACAAGTGCAGGGAACACTGAAGCTTTCTTT NA NA TRBJ1-1 TRBV7-3
CASRQHRAPGTEAFF TGTGCCAGCAGACAACACAGGGCCCCGGGGACTGAAGCTTTCTTT NA NA TRBJ1-1 TRBV11-2
CATRPNGEGTQYF TGTGCCACCCGGCCGAATGGGGAGGGGACCCAGTACTTC once TRBD2 TRBJ2-5 TRBV24-1
CASSEAGVQPQHF TGTGCCAGCAGTGAAGCAGGAGTTCAGCCCCAGCATTTT NA NA TRBJ1-5 TRBV6-1
CASGRRGFSVEQYF TGTGCCAGCGGGAGAAGGGGGTTTTCGGTCGAGCAGTACTTC NA NA TRBJ2-7 TRBV25-1
CASSQAGGTTGELFF TGTGCCAGCAGTCAAGCGGGAGGGACCACCGGGGAGCTGTTTTTT NA TRBD2 TRBJ2-2 TRBV7-9
CASMRGPSTDTQYF TGTGCCAGCATGCGGGGGCCCAGCACAGATACGCAGTATTTT NA NA TRBJ2-3 TRBV6-6
CASSLDLAGGRDTQYF TGTGCCAGCAGCTTAGATCTCGCGGGGGGGAGAGATACGCAGTATTTT NA TRBD2 TRBJ2-3 TRBV11-3
CASSFQGGSGNTIYF TGTGCCAGCAGTTTCCAGGGAGGGTCAGGAAACACCATATATTTT few NA TRBJ1-3 TRBV28
CASSASGTEGNTIYF TGTGCCAGCAGCGCATCCGGGACAGAGGGAAACACCATATATTTT NA TRBD1 TRBJ1-3 TRBV7-2
CASSLRAGPQPQHF TGTGCCAGCAGCTTAAGGGCAGGGCCACAGCCCCAGCATTTT NA NA TRBJ1-5 TRBV7-2
CASVTGIRYNEQFF TGTGCCAGCGTAACAGGGATCCGCTACAATGAGCAGTTCTTC NA NA TRBJ2-1 TRBV2
CASRTTGTGSPLHF TGTGCCAGCAGAACGACCGGGACAGGATCACCCCTCCACTTT NA TRBD1 TRBJ1-6 TRBV28
CASSSDKFTLHF TGTGCCAGCTCATCGGACAAATTTACCCTCCACTTT once NA TRBJ1-6 TRBV18
CASSQDRGSGTITDTQYF TGCGCCAGCAGCCAAGATCGGGGGAGCGGGACCATCACAGATACGCAGTATTTT NA TRBD2 TRBJ2-3 TRBV4-3
CATKTGNPGELFF TGTGCCACCAAGACAGGGAACCCCGGGGAGCTGTTTTTT NA TRBD1 TRBJ2-2 TRBV15
CASSFKGEQYF TGTGCCAGCAGTTTCAAGGGGGAGCAGTACTTC NA NA TRBJ2-7 TRBV12-3/TRBV12-4
CASSLSFRPTGTYEQYF TGTGCCAGCAGTTTATCCTTTCGGCCGACAGGGACCTACGAGCAGTACTTC NA TRBD1 TRBJ2-7 TRBV27
CASSLVRHQPQHF TGTGCCAGCAGTTTAGTCAGGCATCAGCCCCAGCATTTT NA NA TRBJ1-5 TRBV12-3/TRBV12-4
CSASRTSGDAQYF TGCAGTGCTAGTCGGACTAGCGGGGATGCGCAGTATTTT NA TRBD2 TRBJ2-3 TRBV20-1
CASRPRGSGEKLFF TGTGCCAGCCGACCCCGCGGGTCTGGTGAAAAACTGTTTTTT NA NA TRBJ1-4 TRBV28
CASSQDRAEVYEQYF TGCGCCAGCAGCCAAGATCGCGCAGAGGTATACGAGCAGTACTTC NA NA TRBJ2-7 TRBV4-3
CAISEWVSGSYNEQFF TGTGCCATCAGTGAGTGGGTGAGCGGATCCTACAATGAGCAGTTCTTC NA NA TRBJ2-1 TRBV10-3
CASSRPRWTGNLVINEQFF TGTGCCAGCAGCCGCCCGAGGTGGACAGGGAATTTGGTCATCAATGAGCAGTTCTTC NA TRBD1 TRBJ2-1 TRBV7-2
CASSIAGQTLNEKLFF TGTGCCAGTAGTATTGCTGGACAAACCCTGAATGAAAAACTGTTTTTT few NA TRBJ1-4 TRBV19
CASSISAGNTEAFF TGTGCCAGTAGTATATCTGCAGGGAACACTGAAGCTTTCTTT NA NA TRBJ1-1 TRBV19
CASRITGTNTEAFF TGTGCCAGCAGAATCACAGGGACGAACACTGAAGCTTTCTTT NA NA TRBJ1-1 TRBV27